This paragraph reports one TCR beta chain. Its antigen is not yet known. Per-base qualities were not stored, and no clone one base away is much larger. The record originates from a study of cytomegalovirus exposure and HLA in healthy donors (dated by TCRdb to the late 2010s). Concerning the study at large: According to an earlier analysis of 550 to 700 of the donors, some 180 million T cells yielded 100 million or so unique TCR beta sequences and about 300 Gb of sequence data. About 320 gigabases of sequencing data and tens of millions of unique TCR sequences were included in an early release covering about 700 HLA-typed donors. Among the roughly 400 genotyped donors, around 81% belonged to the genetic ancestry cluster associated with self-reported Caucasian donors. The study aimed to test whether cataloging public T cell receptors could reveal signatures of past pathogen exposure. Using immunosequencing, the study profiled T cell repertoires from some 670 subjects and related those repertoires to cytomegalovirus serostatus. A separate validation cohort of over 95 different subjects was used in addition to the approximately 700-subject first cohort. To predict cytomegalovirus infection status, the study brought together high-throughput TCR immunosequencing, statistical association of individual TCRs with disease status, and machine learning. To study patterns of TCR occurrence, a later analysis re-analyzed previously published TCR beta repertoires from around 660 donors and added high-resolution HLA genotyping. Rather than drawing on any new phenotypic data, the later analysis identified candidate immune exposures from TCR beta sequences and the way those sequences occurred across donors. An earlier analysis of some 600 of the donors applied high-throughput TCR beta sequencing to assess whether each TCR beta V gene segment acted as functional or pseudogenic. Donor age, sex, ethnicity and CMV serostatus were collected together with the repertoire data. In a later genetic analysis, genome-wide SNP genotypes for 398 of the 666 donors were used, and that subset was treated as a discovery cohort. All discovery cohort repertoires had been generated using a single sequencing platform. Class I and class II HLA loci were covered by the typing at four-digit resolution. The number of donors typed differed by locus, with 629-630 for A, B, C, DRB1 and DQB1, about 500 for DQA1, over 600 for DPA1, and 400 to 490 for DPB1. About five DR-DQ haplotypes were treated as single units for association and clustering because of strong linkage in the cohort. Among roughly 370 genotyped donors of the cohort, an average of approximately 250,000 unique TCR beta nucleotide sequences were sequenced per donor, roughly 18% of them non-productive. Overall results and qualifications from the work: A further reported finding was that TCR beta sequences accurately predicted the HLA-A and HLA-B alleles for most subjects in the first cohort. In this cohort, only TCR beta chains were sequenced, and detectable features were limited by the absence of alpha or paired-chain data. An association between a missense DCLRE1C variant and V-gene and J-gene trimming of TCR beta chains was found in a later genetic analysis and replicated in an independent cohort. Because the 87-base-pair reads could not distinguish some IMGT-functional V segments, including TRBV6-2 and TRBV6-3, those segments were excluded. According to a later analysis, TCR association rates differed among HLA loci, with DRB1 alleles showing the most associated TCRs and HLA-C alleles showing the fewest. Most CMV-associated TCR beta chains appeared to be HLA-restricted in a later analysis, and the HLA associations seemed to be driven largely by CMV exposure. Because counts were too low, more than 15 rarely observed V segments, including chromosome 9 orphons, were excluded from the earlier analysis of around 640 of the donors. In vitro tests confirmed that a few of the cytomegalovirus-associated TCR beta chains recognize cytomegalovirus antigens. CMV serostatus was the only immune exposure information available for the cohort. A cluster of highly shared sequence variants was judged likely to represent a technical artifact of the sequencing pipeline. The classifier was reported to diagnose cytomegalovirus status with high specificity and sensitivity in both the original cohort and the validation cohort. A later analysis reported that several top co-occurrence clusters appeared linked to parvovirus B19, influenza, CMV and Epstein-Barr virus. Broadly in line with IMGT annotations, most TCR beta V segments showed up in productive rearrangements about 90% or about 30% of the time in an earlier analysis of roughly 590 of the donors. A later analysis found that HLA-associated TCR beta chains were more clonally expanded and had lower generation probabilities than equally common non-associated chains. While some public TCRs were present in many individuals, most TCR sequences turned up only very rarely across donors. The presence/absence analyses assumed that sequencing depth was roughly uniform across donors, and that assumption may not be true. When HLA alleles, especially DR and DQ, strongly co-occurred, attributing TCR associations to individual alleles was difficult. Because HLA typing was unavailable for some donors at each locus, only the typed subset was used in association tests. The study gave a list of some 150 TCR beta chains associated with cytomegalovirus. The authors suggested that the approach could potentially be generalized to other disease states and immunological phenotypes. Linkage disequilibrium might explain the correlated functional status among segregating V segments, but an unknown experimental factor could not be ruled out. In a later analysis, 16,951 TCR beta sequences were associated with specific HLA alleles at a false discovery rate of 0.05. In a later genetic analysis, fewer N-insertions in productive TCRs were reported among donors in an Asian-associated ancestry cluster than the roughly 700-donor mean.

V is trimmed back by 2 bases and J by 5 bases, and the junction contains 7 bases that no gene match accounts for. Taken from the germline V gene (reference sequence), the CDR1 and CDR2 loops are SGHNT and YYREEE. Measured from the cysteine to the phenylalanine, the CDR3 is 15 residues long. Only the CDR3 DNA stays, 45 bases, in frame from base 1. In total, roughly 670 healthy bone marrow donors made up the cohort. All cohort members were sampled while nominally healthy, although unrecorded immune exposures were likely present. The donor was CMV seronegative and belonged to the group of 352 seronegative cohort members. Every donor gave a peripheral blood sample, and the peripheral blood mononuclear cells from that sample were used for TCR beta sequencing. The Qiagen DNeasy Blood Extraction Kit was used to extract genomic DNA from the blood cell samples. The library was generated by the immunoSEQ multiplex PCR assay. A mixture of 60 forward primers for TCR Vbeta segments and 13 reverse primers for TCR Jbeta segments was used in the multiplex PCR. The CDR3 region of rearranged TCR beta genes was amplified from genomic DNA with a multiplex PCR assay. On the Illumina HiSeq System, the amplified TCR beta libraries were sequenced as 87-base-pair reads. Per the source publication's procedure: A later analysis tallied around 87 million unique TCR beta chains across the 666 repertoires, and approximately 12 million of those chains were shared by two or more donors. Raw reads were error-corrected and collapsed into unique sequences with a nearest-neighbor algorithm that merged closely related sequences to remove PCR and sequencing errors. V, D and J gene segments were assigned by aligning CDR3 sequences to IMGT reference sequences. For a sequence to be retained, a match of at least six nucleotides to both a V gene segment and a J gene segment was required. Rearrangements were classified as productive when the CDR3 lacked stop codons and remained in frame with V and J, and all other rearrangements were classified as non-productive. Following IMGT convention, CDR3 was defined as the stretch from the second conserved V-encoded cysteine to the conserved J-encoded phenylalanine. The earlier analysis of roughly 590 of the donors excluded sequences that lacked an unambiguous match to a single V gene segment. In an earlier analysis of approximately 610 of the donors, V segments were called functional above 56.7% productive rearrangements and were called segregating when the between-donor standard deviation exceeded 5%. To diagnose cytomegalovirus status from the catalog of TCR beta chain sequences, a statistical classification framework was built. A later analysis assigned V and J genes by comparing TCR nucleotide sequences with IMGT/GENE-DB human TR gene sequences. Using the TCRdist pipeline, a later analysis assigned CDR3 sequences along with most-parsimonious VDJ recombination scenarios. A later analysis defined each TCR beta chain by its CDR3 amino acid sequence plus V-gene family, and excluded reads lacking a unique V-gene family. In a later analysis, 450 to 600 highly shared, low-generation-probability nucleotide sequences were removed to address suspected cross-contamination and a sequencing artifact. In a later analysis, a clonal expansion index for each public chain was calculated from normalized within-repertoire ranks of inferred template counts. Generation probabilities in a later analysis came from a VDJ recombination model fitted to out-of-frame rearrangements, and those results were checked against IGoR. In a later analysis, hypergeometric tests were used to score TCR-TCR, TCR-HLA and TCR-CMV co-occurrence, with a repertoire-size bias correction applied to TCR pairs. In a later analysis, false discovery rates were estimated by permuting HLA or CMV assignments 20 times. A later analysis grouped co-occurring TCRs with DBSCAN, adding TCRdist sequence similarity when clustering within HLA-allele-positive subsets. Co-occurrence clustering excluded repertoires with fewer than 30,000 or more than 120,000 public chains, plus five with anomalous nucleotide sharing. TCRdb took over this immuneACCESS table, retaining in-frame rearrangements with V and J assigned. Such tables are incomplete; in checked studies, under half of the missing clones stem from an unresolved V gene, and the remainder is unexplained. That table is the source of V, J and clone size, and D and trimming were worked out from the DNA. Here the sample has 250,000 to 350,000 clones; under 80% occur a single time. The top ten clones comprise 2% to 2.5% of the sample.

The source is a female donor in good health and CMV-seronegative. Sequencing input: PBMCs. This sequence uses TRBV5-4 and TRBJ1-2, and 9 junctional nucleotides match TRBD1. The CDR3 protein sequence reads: CASSFRDRDLYGYTF. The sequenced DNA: TGTGCCAGCAGCTTCCGGGACAGGGACCTTTATGGCTACACCTTC.